The clone carrying this T cell receptor beta chain was seen more than once but under ten times. The sample originates from a study of blood T cells in healthy people across ages. V lost 6 bases and J 6 bases, leaving 16 bases between the germline ends. Looked up from germline, CDR1 is MNHNS and CDR2 is SASEGT. The CDR3 has 14 residues. Using a J-beta primer mix together with a sample-barcoded 5' primer, a second PCR was run for roughly 6 to 11 cycles. One entry per CDR3 protein, called by TCRdb with MiXCR from the 5' RACE reads. The sample has some 1.5 million distinct CDR3 sequences, 28% seen once; the top ten hold about 8%.

The clonotype comes from a woman aged 25 to 45 in good health. This sequence joins TRBV6-1 and TRBJ2-3; the D gene could be TRBD1 or TRBD2 (5 bases each). Specimen: blood. The CDR3 nucleotides are TGTGCCAGCAGAGGGACCGGGAATGGGGATACGCAGTATTTT. Encoded protein: CASRGTGNGDTQYF.